The 5 T cell receptor beta chains below were found in one sample sequenced in a study of T cells in women clearing cervical HPV infection. The data were produced by immunoSEQ multiplex PCR, yet TCRdb's version contains in-frame clones alone and is incomplete. The listing contains some 40,000 clones. Specimen: blood buffy coat. Receptor source: a woman between 18 and 70 years old with a cervical HPV16 infection that either progressed to CIN3+ or cleared (not recorded which).

With respect to this clone: From the germline J gene comes the end of the CDR3, since the read stops 3 residues before it. This chain links TRBV7-2 with TRBJ2-5; D is ambiguous. The V and J ends lost 4 bases and 2 bases respectively, with 14 bases between them. The V gene's germline CDR1 is SGHTA and CDR2 FQGNSA. This CDR3 is 15 amino acids long. This CDR3 is CASSSSPASQETQYF. The CDR3 bases that were read are TGTGCCAGCAGCTCTTCCCCGGCTAGTCAAGAGACC.

As to this clone: The sequence runs out 3 residues before the end of the CDR3; the remainder is reconstructed from the germline J gene. The rearrangement uses TRBV19 and TRBJ2-2; tentative D call: TRBD1 (5 bases). This CDR3 spans 16 amino acids. Germline CDR1 and CDR2: LNHDA and SQIVND (reference sequence). The V gene lost 4 bases and the J gene lost 0 bases, with 12 bases spanning the gap. Partial CDR3 DNA: TGTGCCAGTAGTACCTTGACAGAAGCGAACACCGGGGAG. Translation: CASSTLTEANTGE. The CDR3 in full is CASSTLTEANTGELFF.

By frequency, this clone is medium-sized (0.01 to 0.1%). Coverage ceases 3 residues before the CDR3 finishes, and the germline J gene fills in the end. The chain recombines TRBV20-1 with TRBJ2-4; 12 positions match TRBD1. The V gene's germline CDR1 is DFQATT and CDR2 SNEGSKA (reference sequence). The CDR3 is 16 amino acids. Germline trimming cut 4 bases from V and 7 bases from J; bases unmatched to any gene: 11. CDR3 residues: CSAKRDRGRLGNIQYF. The part of the CDR3 DNA that was read is TGCAGTGCTAAAAGGGACAGGGGGCGCCTTGGGAACATT.

Comment on this clone: The CDR3 end falls 3 residues outside the read, so it is completed with the germline J gene. The chain combines TRBV18 with TRBJ1-2; D might be TRBD1 (5 bases). Germline loops: CDR1 KGHSH, CDR2 LQKENI. The CDR3 runs to 16 residues. CDR3: CASSRWGGEAKNIYTF. Partial CDR3 DNA: TGTGCCAGCTCACGATGGGGGGGAGAAGCCAAAAACATC.

Regarding this clone: Read sequence stops 3 residues before the CDR3 end, and the germline J gene provides the missing end. The chain links TRBV29-1 to TRBJ1-1; D is undetermined. Trimming pared 7 bases from V and 0 bases from J, leaving 9 bases between. The CDR3 is 12 residues long. CDR1 is SQVTM, CDR2 ANQGSEA, per germline. The part of the CDR3 DNA that was read is TGCAGCGCCGGTACCTTGAACACTGAA. It codes for CSAGTLNTE. From start to end, the CDR3 is CSAGTLNTEAFF.